The present TCR beta chain was sequenced within a study of OX40 agonist ivuxolimab in advanced cancers. Background on the study: Ivuxolimab, an antibody acting as an agonist of OX40 (CD134), was used to treat patients. In three patients, partial responses were observed, one with hepatocellular carcinoma and two with cutaneous melanoma.

With baseline, cycle 4 day 1, and cycle 7 day 1 as timepoints, blood was sampled. Produced via immunoSEQ multiplex PCR; TCRdb's table is partial and in-frame only. This table has about 40,000 clones, more than 75% appearing once. Germline CDR1 and CDR2: SGHNT and YYREEE (reference sequence). Trimming took off 9 bases at V and 2 bases at J, with 9 bases between the two ends. The CDR3 consists of 12 residues. This sequence was found in an adult with an advanced solid tumor such as melanoma, head and neck, liver or kidney cancer. This sample comprised CD4+ or CD8+ T cells sorted from blood, obtained in a trial of the OX40 agonist ivuxolimab. This sequence joins TRBV5-4 and TRBJ1-3; D not resolved. CDR3 in DNA: TGTGCCACTCTCGGGACTGGAAACACCATATATTTT. This sequence encodes CATLGTGNTIYF.